This TCR beta chain came from a study of blood T cell repertoires in COVID-19. Study summary: Sample material is recorded as cDNA or gDNA derived from T cells, B-cell-depleted T cells, or PBMCs.

CDR1 is LNHDA and CDR2 is SQIVND in the germline V gene (reference sequence). This CDR3 is built from 11 residues. Trimming pared 10 bases from V and 15 bases from J, leaving 19 bases between. In the authors' workflow: Cell counts per sample came from amplifying reference gene primers. The data were produced by immunoSEQ multiplex PCR, yet TCRdb's version contains in-frame clones alone and is incomplete. The V and J calls and clone size are taken from that table; D and trimming were inferred from the DNA. Of about 30,000 clones in the sample, roughly 90% were seen once. The J gene is TRBJ1-5, the V gene TRBV19, with a tentative D call TRBD1 (5 bases). The sequence came from a human donor with active COVID-19. The donor label of this sample is uncertain. Material: peripheral blood. This CDR3 reads CAKMGGSPGHF. The CDR3 DNA follows: TGTGCCAAAATGGGGGGGTCGCCCGGGCATTTT.